A single sample is the source of the 24 T cell receptor beta chains below, sequenced in a study of beta chain features in type 1 diabetes. Findings and caveats of the study: In every one of the four CD4+ subsets, TCRB CDR3s were moderately but significantly shorter in Type 1 diabetes patients.

Their recognized antigens are unknown. The entirety of the isolated RNA underwent reverse transcription, so expressed TCRB transcripts were sequenced. Assay used: immunoSEQ multiplex PCR; TCRdb lists only in-frame clones, some missing. The table lists around 130,000 clones, about 17% of them singletons, with about 2.1% in the top ten. The sample was central memory CD4+ T cells from blood. The receptors shown here come from a man younger than 45 with type 1 diabetes.

This clone was observed a handful of times. The chain carries TRBV7-3 and TRBJ2-7, with D possibly being TRBD1 (5 bases). V was trimmed by 5 bases and J by 4 bases, leaving 12 bases between them. Germline CDR1 SGHTA, CDR2 FQGTGA. The CDR3 runs to 13 residues. Here the CDR3 reads CASSQGRTYEQYF. In DNA form, the CDR3 reads TGTGCCAGCAGCCAGGGCAGGACATACGAGCAGTACTTC.

The sample holds many counts of this clone. V usage is TRBV2 and J usage is TRBJ1-2; no definite D call. V gave up 6 bases and J gave up 0 bases, with 11 bases separating them. The germline gives CDR1 SNHLY, CDR2 FYNNEI. The CDR3 has 14 amino acids. The CDR3 coding sequence is TGTGCCAGCAGGTCACAGACTTCTAACTATGGCTACACCTTC. It encodes CASRSQTSNYGYTF.

This clone came up a few times. The chain recombines TRBV4-3 with TRBJ2-3; 9 positions match TRBD2. V lost 4 bases to trimming and J lost 2 bases; unmatched junction nucleotides: 4. The CDR3 totals 15 residues. The germline CDR1 and CDR2 sequences are LGHNA and YSLEER. This CDR3 reads CASSPTSGYTDTQYF. In DNA, the CDR3 is TGCGCCAGCAGCCCGACTAGCGGATACACAGATACGCAGTATTTT.

The chain carries TRBV7-9 and TRBJ2-1, with TRBD1 matching 7 bases. CDR1 and CDR2 (germline): SEHNR, FQNEAQ (reference sequence). V shed 6 bases, J shed 4 bases, and the junction held 3 bases outside the gene matches. The length of the CDR3 is 13 residues. As DNA, the CDR3 is TGTGCCAGCAGAGAGACAGGGTACAATGAGCAGTTCTTC. It encodes CASRETGYNEQFF. The whole variable domain, filled in from reference TRBV7-9 and TRBJ2-1, reads DTGVSQNPRHKITKRGQNVTFRCDPISEHNRLYWYRQTLGQGPEFLTYFQNEAQLEKSRLLSDRFSAERPKGSFSTLEIQRTEQGDSAMYLCASRETGYNEQFFGPGTRLTVL.

This rearrangement joins TRBV29-1 to TRBJ2-5, with a tentative D call TRBD2 (5 bases). V was clipped by 6 bases and J by 5 bases, with 19 bases between them. This CDR3 has 14 residues. Germline CDR1 is SQVTM and CDR2 is ANQGSEA. DNA of the CDR3: TGCAGCGTGATTCGGGATTTACCATCGGAGACCCAGTACTTC. It encodes CSVIRDLPSETQYF.

In this sample, this clone turned up a few times. This chain's CDR3 is CSVERGFDTQYF. CDR3 bases: TGCAGCGTTGAGAGGGGGTTTGATACGCAGTATTTT. The chain has TRBV29-1 and TRBJ2-3, with D maybe TRBD1 (6 bases). The CDR3 is made up of 12 amino acids. The germline V gene encodes CDR1 SQVTM and CDR2 ANQGSEA. The germline V and J ends were trimmed by 3 bases and 6 bases, with 10 bases remaining between them.

This clone was picked up a small number of times. The chain links TRBV29-1 to TRBJ1-1; no clear D. The CDR3 is 13 amino acids. V shed 5 bases and J shed 0 bases, with 10 bases lying between them. Germline loops: CDR1 SQVTM, CDR2 ANQGSEA. The CDR3 sequence is CSVRKPLNTEAFF. The CDR3 DNA follows: TGCAGCGTTAGAAAGCCCCTGAACACTGAAGCTTTCTTT. The variable domain in full, with the rest retrieved from reference TRBV29-1 and TRBJ1-1, is SAVISQKPSRDICQRGTSLTIQCQVDSQVTMMFWYRQQPGQSLTLIATANQGSEATYESGFVIDKFPISRPNLTFSTLTVSNMSPEDSSIYLCSVRKPLNTEAFFGQGTRLTVV.

The chain recombines TRBV5-1 with TRBJ1-2; 7 bases line up with TRBD1. This CDR3 spans 15 amino acids. The V gene's germline CDR1 is SGHRS and CDR2 YFSETQ. With 4 bases clipped from V and 0 bases from J, the junction kept 6 bases outside the gene matches. The CDR3 here is CASSTTGDTNYGYTF. CDR3 coding DNA: TGCGCCAGCAGCACCACAGGGGACACTAACTATGGCTACACCTTC.

This clone was detected only a few times. The chain uses TRBV18 and TRBJ2-7, with 7 bases aligning to TRBD2. The CDR3 runs to 16 residues. Germline lookup yields CDR1 KGHSH and CDR2 LQKENI. V gave up 2 bases and J gave up 0 bases; unmatched junction bases: 7. In DNA, the CDR3 is TGTGCCAGCTCACCAATAGGCGGGGGAAGCTCCTACGAGCAGTACTTC. Translated, it gives CASSPIGGGSSYEQYF.

The V call is TRBV6-5, the J call TRBJ2-3; 10 bases are shared with TRBD1. Unmatched junction bases numbered 6, after V lost 6 bases and J lost 3 bases. CDR1 and CDR2 from the germline V gene are MNHEY and SVGAGI. The CDR3 has 15 residues. The CDR3 DNA follows: TGTGCCAGCAGAGCCTGGACAGGGGGAACAGATACGCAGTATTTT. It yields the protein CASRAWTGGTDTQYF.

The chain combines TRBV29-1 with TRBJ2-1; the D is unclear. V was clipped by 7 bases and J by 4 bases, with 8 bases between them. This CDR3 spans 11 amino acids. From germline, CDR1 is SQVTM and CDR2 ANQGSEA. The CDR3 nucleotides read TGCAGCGGGACGGAATACAATGAGCAGTTCTTC. Its protein is CSGTEYNEQFF.

This clone occurred a few times. The chain employs TRBV7-3 and TRBJ1-1; the D is unclear. Deletions cut 2 bases from V and 0 bases from J, with 4 bases between. This CDR3 comprises 13 residues. Germline V lookup: CDR1 SGHTA, CDR2 FQGTGA. The CDR3 DNA sequence: TGTGCCAGCAGCTTATCGGTGAACACTGAAGCTTTCTTT. Translating gives CASSLSVNTEAFF.

The chain recombines TRBV5-1 with TRBJ2-1; D gene uncertain. CDR1 is SGHRS and CDR2 is YFSETQ in the germline V gene. The CDR3 runs to 12 residues. Trimming pared 3 bases from V and 12 bases from J, leaving 13 bases between. The CDR3 nucleotides are TGCGCCAGCAGCTCGGGCGATTGGGCGCAGTTCTTC. Its protein product is CASSSGDWAQFF.

J is TRBJ1-2 and V is TRBV7-2; 8 nucleotides align to TRBD1. From germline, CDR1 is SGHTA and CDR2 FQGNSA. V shed 4 bases and J 4 bases; nucleotides not matched to a gene: 5. The CDR3 has 14 amino acids. DNA for the CDR3: TGTGCCAGCAGCTCTCGACAGGGGCTCTATGGCTACACCTTC. Its protein is CASSSRQGLYGYTF.

This clone appeared a few times. Other DNA variants within this sample encode the same CDR3. The chain links TRBV29-1 to TRBJ1-1, with D unresolved. Trimming stripped 6 bases from V and 1 base from J, with 6 bases between. In germline, CDR1 is SQVTM, CDR2 ANQGSEA. The CDR3 has 11 amino acids. The CDR3 protein is CSVGRNTEAFF. Here the CDR3 DNA reads TGCAGCGTGGGGAGGAACACTGAAGCTTTCTTT.

This clone showed up just a few times. This is likely an artifact of a read error, given a far larger clone one base away. The chain joins TRBV29-1 to TRBJ2-1, with D possibly called TRBD1 or TRBD2 (5 bases each). From germline, CDR1 is SQVTM and CDR2 ANQGSEA. Trimming took 7 bases from V and 3 from J, leaving 13 bases between them. This CDR3 comprises 13 residues. CDR3 coding DNA: TGCAGCGCCGGGGCCAAGCACTACAATGAGCAGTTCTTC. It translates to CSAGAKHYNEQFF.

This clone was counted many times. J is TRBJ1-1 and V is TRBV29-1; 9 bases map to TRBD1. CDR1 and CDR2 (germline): SQVTM, ANQGSEA. J gave up 3 bases and V 7 bases, and 9 bases lay outside the gene matches. The CDR3 has 14 amino acids. The CDR3 nucleotides are TGCAGCGCCGGGACAGGGAGAAGGGACACTGAAGCTTTCTTT. Translating it yields CSAGTGRRDTEAFF. Combining the CDR3 with reference TRBV29-1 and TRBJ1-1 gives the whole variable domain SAVISQKPSRDICQRGTSLTIQCQVDSQVTMMFWYRQQPGQSLTLIATANQGSEATYESGFVIDKFPISRPNLTFSTLTVSNMSPEDSSIYLCSAGTGRRDTEAFFGQGTRLTVV.

Only a few counts were recorded for this clone. CDR3 sequence (DNA): TGTGCCAGCAGTCCCACTAGCGGGGGCACAGATACGCAGTATTTT. The encoded protein is CASSPTSGGTDTQYF. The chain is built from TRBV2 and TRBJ2-3; 10 positions match TRBD2. There are 15 residues in the CDR3. The ends lost 5 bases at V and 1 base at J; junction bases unmatched: 3. Germline CDR1 SNHLY, CDR2 FYNNEI.

The table lists this clone with a few counts. V gene TRBV15 combines with J gene TRBJ2-6; the D gene is possibly TRBD2 (6 bases). Trimming removed 5 bases at V and 2 bases at J, with 10 bases between. The CDR3 consists of 15 residues. CDR1 and CDR2 (germline): LNHNV, YYDKDF (reference sequence). The CDR3 bases are TGTGCCACCAGCCATGGGGGGACTGGGGCCAACGTCCTGACTTTC. Its translation: CATSHGGTGANVLTF.

This clone was recorded at least ten times. The chain has TRBV18 and TRBJ1-4; D possibly corresponds to TRBD1 (6 bases). CDR1 and CDR2 from the germline V gene are KGHSH and LQKENI. The CDR3 runs to 14 residues. V gave up 6 bases and J gave up 6 bases, with 14 bases separating them. CDR3 loop: CASSQRAGDEKLFF. CDR3 nucleotide sequence: TGTGCCAGCTCTCAGCGGGCAGGGGATGAAAAACTGTTTTTT.

The rearrangement uses TRBV11-3 and TRBJ2-6, with unresolved D. Trimming pared 5 bases from V and 4 bases from J, leaving 9 bases between. Per germline, CDR1 SGHNT and CDR2 YENEEA. CDR3 size: 14 residues. The CDR3 spells CASSPSDGANVLTF. For the CDR3, the DNA is TGTGCCAGCAGCCCAAGTGACGGGGCCAACGTCCTGACTTTC.

With respect to this clone: Germline is not matched at one junction end, which may reflect a read error. V is TRBV7-7 and J is TRBJ2-5, with D perhaps being TRBD1 or TRBD2 (6 bases each). The CDR3 runs to 13 residues. CDR1 is SSHAT and CDR2 is FNYEAQ in the germline V gene (reference sequence). The CDR3 loop is CASSLESGAAQYF. CDR3 DNA sequence: TGTGCTAGCAGCTTAGAATCGGGGGCGGCCCAGTACTTC. The variable domain in full, with the rest retrieved from reference TRBV7-7 and TRBJ2-5, is GAGVSQSPRYKVTKRGQDVTLRCDPISSHATLYWYQQALGQGPEFLTYFNYEAQPDKSGLPSDRFSAERPEGSISTLTIQRTEQRDSAMYRCASSLESGAAQYFGPGTRLLVL.

This clone has at least ten counts. The chain joins TRBV29-1 to TRBJ2-1; D possibly corresponds to TRBD2 (5 bases). Trimming pared 5 bases from V and 2 bases from J, leaving 19 bases between. Germline lookup yields CDR1 SQVTM and CDR2 ANQGSEA. CDR3 length: 16 residues. CDR3 bases: TGCAGCGTTAAACCCGATTTGCGGGTCACCTACAATGAGCAGTTCTTC. Amino acids: CSVKPDLRVTYNEQFF.

The chain uses TRBV5-1 and TRBJ2-5; perhaps TRBD1 as D (6 bases). Trimming left V 2 bases short and J 4 bases short, with 15 bases between. This CDR3 is 15 amino acids long. Germline CDR1 reads SGHRS; CDR2 reads YFSETQ. For the CDR3, the DNA is TGCGCCAGCAGCTTATTAGGACAGTCCGGAGAGACCCAGTACTTC. Translating gives CASSLLGQSGETQYF.